These 16 T cell receptor beta chains came from one sample sequenced in a study of sequential checkpoint blockade in melanoma. Treatment specified: randomized to nivolumab then ipilimumab (arm A) or the reverse (arm B). This table comes from immunoSEQ multiplex PCR, and its TCRdb copy is limited to in-frame clones, with some not included. The sample consists of 13,000 or so clones, around 80% of them appearing once. The material was CD8+ T cells sorted from blood (inferred from file names), obtained from a patient given nivolumab and ipilimumab in sequence. The source of these receptors is a human donor with melanoma.

The rearrangement links TRBV7-9 to TRBJ2-7; 7 nucleotides agree with TRBD1. The ends lost 5 bases at V and 5 bases at J; junction bases unmatched: 6. In germline, CDR1 is SEHNR, CDR2 FQNEAQ (reference sequence). CDR3 length equals 13 residues. CDR3 protein: CASSAADRDEQYF. The CDR3 region has the DNA TGTGCCAGCAGCGCAGCCGACAGGGACGAGCAGTACTTC.

To note about this clone: Sequence at one end of the junction differs from germline and may be a read error. The chain has TRBV19 and TRBJ1-2; 12 bases match TRBD1. This CDR3 region has 15 residues. CDR1 is LNHDA and CDR2 is SQIVND in the germline V gene (reference sequence). The CDR3 is CASSPGTGGTYGHTF. The CDR3 DNA sequence: TGTGCCAGTAGTCCCGGGACAGGGGGCACCTATGGCCACACCTTC.

The CDR3 DNA is TGTGCCAGCAGCGGAAAGGGGCCTGGGGCCAACGTCCTGACTTTC. Translated, it gives CASSGKGPGANVLTF. The rearrangement links TRBV9 to TRBJ2-6; weak D call: TRBD1 (5 bases). The CDR3 runs 15 residues. Deletions cut 3 bases from V and 2 bases from J, with 9 bases between. Germline V gene data show CDR1 as SGDLS and CDR2 as YYNGEE.

The chain joins TRBV27 to TRBJ2-2, with TRBD1 as a possible D gene (6 bases). Trimming left V 4 bases short and J 7 bases short, with 16 bases between. The CDR3 runs to 15 residues. The germline CDR1 and CDR2 sequences are MNHEY and SMNVEV (reference sequence). DNA for the CDR3: TGTGCCAGCAGTTCGGCCCGACAGGACGGCGGGGAGCTGTTTTTT. Translating gives CASSSARQDGGELFF.

The V gene is TRBV9, the J gene TRBJ1-2; no definite D call. CDR1 is SGDLS and CDR2 is YYNGEE in the germline V gene. V was pared by 10 bases and J by 4 bases, with 11 bases between. The CDR3 covers 11 residues. The CDR3 region has the DNA TGTGCCTCCGGCGGGATCTATGGCTACACCTTC. This translates into CASGGIYGYTF.

The chain's CDR3 is CAIAASGRSEGSETQYF. The CDR3 DNA reads TGTGCCATCGCGGCTAGCGGGAGAAGTGAAGGTTCAGAGACCCAGTACTTC. The chain combines TRBV10-3 with TRBJ2-5; 10 positions agree with TRBD2. Germline trimming cut 8 bases from V and 4 bases from J; bases unmatched to any gene: 16. The CDR3 is 17 residues long. Germline CDR1 is ENHRY and CDR2 is SYGVKD.

The CDR3 coding sequence is TGCGCCAGCAGCTTGTGGGGCGGGGAAGAGACCCAGTACTTC. This encodes CASSLWGGEETQYF. The chain joins TRBV5-1 to TRBJ2-5; D may be TRBD2 (6 bases). Trimming took 1 base from V and 3 from J, leaving 10 bases between them. The CDR3 has 14 residues. Germline CDR1 reads SGHRS; CDR2 reads YFSETQ.

The V gene is TRBV4-3, the J gene TRBJ1-5; perhaps TRBD1 as D (5 bases). The germline V gene has CDR1 LGHNA and CDR2 YSLEER. Trimming took off 1 base at V and 0 bases at J, with 10 bases between the two ends. This CDR3 is 16 amino acids long. CDR3 coding DNA: TGCGCCAGCAGCCAAGTACTCAGGGATAGCAATCAGCCCCAGCATTTT. As protein: CASSQVLRDSNQPQHF.

On this clone: The junction and the germline gene differ at one end; a read error may be behind it. The V and J genes are TRBV5-3 and TRBJ2-5; D remains ambiguous. The J call is doubtful: the DNA matches TRBJ2-7 better. TRBV5-3 is an ORF; its function is uncertain. The CDR3 loop spans 13 amino acids. The CDR3 DNA is TGTGCCAGCAGCTTGGAACCTACCTACGAGCAGTACTTC. Its translation: CASSLEPTYEQYF.

In nucleotides, the CDR3 is TGTGCCAGCAGTGCAAACCGGGGTTACAATGAGCAGTTCTTC. It yields the protein CASSANRGYNEQFF. J is TRBJ2-1 and V is TRBV6-5; D is possibly TRBD2 (5 bases). Germline lookup yields CDR1 MNHEY and CDR2 SVGAGI. The CDR3 contains 14 residues. Trimming removed 5 bases at V and 4 bases at J, with 12 bases between.

The rearrangement uses TRBV2 and TRBJ2-2; TRBD1 matches 8 bases. The CDR3 consists of 14 residues. Germline V gene data show CDR1 as SNHLY and CDR2 as FYNNEI. The junction had 5 bases not matched to a gene; V was cut back by 6 bases and J by 5 bases. As DNA, the CDR3 is TGTGCCAGCAGGGAGACAGGGGAAACCGGGGAGCTGTTTTTT. Residues: CASRETGETGELFF.

The J gene is TRBJ1-1, the V gene TRBV11-2, with no clear D. V lost 9 bases, J lost 3 bases, and 8 bases lay in between. The CDR3 length is 11 residues. Germline CDR1 is SGHAT and CDR2 is FQNNGV. The CDR3 region is CASLEDTEAFF. For the CDR3, the DNA is TGTGCCAGTCTTGAGGACACTGAAGCTTTCTTT.

This chain uses TRBV28 with TRBJ2-7; 8 bases are a match to TRBD1. V lost 6 bases, J lost 1 base, and 11 bases stayed unmatched. The CDR3 loop spans 16 amino acids. Germline V gene sequence: CDR1 MDHEN, CDR2 SYDVKM. CDR3 DNA sequence: TGTGCCAGCAGACCTACCGGGACAGGTATGTCCTACGAGCAGTACTTC. Translating gives CASRPTGTGMSYEQYF.

The J gene is TRBJ1-2, the V gene TRBV13, with 11 bases that match TRBD1. The CDR3 runs to 13 residues. After removal of 5 bases from V and 8 bases from J, the junction contained 4 bases not matched to a gene. CDR1 and CDR2 (germline): PRHDT, FYEKMQ (reference sequence). This chain's CDR3 is CASSRGQGEGYTF. DNA of the CDR3: TGTGCCAGCAGCCGGGGACAGGGGGAGGGCTACACCTTC.

The rearrangement uses TRBV5-4 and TRBJ2-3, with 8 bases that match TRBD2. CDR3 length: 14 amino acids. Germline loops: CDR1 SGHNT, CDR2 YYREEE (reference sequence). The ends lost 2 bases at V and 5 bases at J; junction bases unmatched: 4. The CDR3 reads CASSFSGAGDTQYF. CDR3 nucleotides: TGTGCCAGCAGCTTTAGCGGGGCGGGAGATACGCAGTATTTT.

The CDR3 nucleotides read TGTGCCAGCAGCCCCACTAGCGGGAGGGACACAGATACGCAGTATTTT. The encoded protein is CASSPTSGRDTDTQYF. The chain links TRBV7-9 to TRBJ2-3, with 13 nucleotides matching TRBD2. Trimming removed 5 bases from V and 2 bases from J; junction bases left unmatched: 4. The CDR3 spans 16 residues. Germline V gives CDR1 SEHNR, CDR2 FQNEAQ (reference sequence).